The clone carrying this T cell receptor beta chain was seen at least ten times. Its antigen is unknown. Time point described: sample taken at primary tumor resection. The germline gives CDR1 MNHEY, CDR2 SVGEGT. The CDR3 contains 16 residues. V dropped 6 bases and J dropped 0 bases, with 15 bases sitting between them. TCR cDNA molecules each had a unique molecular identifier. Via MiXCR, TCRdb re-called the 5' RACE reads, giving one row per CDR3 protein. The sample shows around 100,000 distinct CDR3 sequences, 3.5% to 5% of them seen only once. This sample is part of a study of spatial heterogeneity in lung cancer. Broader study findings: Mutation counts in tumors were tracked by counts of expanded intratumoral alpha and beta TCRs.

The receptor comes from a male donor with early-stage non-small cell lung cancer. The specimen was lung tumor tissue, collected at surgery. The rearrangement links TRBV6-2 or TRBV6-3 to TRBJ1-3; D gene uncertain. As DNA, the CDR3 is TGTGCCAGCAGAAGAGGGTACGCCCGCTCTGGAAACACCATATATTTT. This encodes CASRRGYARSGNTIYF.